The T cell receptor (beta chain) under discussion was sequenced for a study of radiotherapy plus CTLA-4 blockade in lung cancer. Overall study context: Patients showed objective responses in 18% of cases, and disease control was achieved by about 31%.

The junction had 8 bases not matched to a gene; V was cut back by 0 bases and J by 2 bases. The CDR3 sequence is 18 residues long. Looked up from germline, CDR1 is SGHRS and CDR2 is YFSETQ. Study-level results: Subsequent to radiotherapy plus ipilimumab, tumor-derived TCR clones underwent expansion in blood.

Repertoires were generated with immunoSEQ multiplex PCR, while TCRdb's copy carries only in-frame clones and drops some. The sample contains about 60,000 clones, around four fifths of which appear only once. For this clone: Its specificity is unknown.

The rearrangement uses TRBV5-1 and TRBJ2-3; 11 positions match TRBD1. The source was peripheral blood, collected from a patient treated with radiotherapy plus ipilimumab. The sequence came from a human donor with non-small cell lung cancer who had a partial response to radiotherapy plus ipilimumab. CDR3 sequence: CASSLGTGGRSATDTQYF. The CDR3 bases are TGCGCCAGCAGCTTGGGGACAGGGGGCCGATCGGCCACAGATACGCAGTATTTT.